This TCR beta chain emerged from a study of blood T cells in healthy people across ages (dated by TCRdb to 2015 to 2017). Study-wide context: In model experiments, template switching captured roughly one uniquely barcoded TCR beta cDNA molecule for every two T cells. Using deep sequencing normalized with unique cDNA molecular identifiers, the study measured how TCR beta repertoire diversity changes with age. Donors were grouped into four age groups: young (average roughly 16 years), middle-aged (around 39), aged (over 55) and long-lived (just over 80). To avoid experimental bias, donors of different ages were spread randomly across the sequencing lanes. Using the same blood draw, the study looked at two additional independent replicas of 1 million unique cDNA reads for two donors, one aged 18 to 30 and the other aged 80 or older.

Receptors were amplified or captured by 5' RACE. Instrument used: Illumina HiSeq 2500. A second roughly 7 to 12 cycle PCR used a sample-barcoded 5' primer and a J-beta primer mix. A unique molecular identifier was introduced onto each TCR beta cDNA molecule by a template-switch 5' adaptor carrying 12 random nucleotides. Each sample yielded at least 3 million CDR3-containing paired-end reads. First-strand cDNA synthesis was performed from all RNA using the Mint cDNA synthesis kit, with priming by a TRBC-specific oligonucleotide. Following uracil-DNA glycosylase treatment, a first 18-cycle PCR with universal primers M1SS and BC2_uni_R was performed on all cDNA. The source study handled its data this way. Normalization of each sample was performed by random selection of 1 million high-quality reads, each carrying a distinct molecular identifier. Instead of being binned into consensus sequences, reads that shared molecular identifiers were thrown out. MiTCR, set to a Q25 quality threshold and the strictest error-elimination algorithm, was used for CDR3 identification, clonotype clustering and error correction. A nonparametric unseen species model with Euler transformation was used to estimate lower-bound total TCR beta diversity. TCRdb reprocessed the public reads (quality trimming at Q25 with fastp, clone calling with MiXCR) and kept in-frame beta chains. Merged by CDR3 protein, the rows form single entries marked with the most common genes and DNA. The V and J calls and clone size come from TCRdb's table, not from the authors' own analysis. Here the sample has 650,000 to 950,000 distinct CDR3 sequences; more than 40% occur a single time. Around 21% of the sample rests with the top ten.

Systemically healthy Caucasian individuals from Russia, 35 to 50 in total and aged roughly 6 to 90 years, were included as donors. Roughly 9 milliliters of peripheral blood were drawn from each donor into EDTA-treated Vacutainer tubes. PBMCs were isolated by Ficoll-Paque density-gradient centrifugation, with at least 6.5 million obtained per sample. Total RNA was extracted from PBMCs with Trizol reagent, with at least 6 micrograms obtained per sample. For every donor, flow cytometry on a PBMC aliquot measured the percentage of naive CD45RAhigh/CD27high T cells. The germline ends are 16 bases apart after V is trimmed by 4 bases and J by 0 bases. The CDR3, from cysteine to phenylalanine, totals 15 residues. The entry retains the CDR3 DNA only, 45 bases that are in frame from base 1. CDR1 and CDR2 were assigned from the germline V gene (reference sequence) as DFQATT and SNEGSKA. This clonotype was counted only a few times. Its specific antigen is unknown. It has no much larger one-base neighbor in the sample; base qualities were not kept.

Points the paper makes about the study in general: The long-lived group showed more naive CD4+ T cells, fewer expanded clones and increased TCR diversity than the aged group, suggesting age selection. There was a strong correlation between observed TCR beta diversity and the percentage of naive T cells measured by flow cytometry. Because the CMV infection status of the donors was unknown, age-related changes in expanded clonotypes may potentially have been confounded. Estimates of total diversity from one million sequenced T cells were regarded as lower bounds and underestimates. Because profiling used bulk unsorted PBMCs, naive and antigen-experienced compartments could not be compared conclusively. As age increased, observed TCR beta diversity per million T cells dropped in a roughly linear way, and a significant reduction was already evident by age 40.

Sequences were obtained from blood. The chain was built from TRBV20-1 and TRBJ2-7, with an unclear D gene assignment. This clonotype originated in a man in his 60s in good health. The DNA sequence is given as TGCAGTGCTAATATGTTCGGCGGCAGCTCCTACGAGCAGTACTTC. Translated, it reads CSANMFGGSSYEQYF.